This TCR beta chain was identified during a study of cytomegalovirus exposure and HLA in healthy donors. Vbeta (60) and Jbeta (13) primers were used in the PCR. Here immunoSEQ multiplex PCR was the method, and the copy in TCRdb shows in-frame clones only, minus some. The profile shows about 120,000 clones, approximately 74% of them singletons. General study results and limits: HLA alleles were associated with fewer than 20,000 TCR beta sequences in a later analysis at 0.05 false discovery rate. When analyzed later, a missense DCLRE1C variant was found to be linked to TCR beta V- and J-gene trimming. Analyzed later, association rates of TCRs varied across HLA loci, with DRB1 most and HLA-C fewest.

This clone came up once. What it recognizes is unknown. The CDR3 has 14 residues. Looked up from germline, CDR1 is MNHEY and CDR2 is SMNVEV (reference sequence). Trimming removed 6 bases from V and 5 bases from J; junction bases left unmatched: 6. The TCR originated in a man aged 35-49 years in good health and CMV-seropositive. What was sequenced was PBMCs. The chain uses TRBV27 and TRBJ2-7, with 11 bases that match TRBD2. The CDR3 is CASSRSGRGNEQYF. Written as DNA, the CDR3 is TGTGCCAGCAGCCGTAGCGGGAGGGGGAACGAGCAGTACTTC.